Following are 28 T cell receptor beta chains from one sample sequenced in a study of T-cell reconstitution after alpha-beta-depleted transplantation in children. Unique molecular identifiers were incorporated during preparation of the TCRbeta library. From the PCR reads, TCRdb called clonotypes with MiXCR, one entry per CDR3 protein. Of about 260,000 distinct CDR3 sequences listed, 11% were seen once; the top ten hold 23%. Sample: peripheral blood, taken 180 days after TCRalphabeta/CD19-depleted stem cell transplant. All receptors derive from a male patient aged 2-15 years who had a stem cell transplant for chronic granulomatous disease, so the T cells may come from the graft donor.

With respect to this clonotype: A read error may explain this, as a much larger clone is one base away. The rearrangement links TRBV7-9 to TRBJ2-7, with D perhaps TRBD1 (7 bases). The CDR3 totals 17 residues. V was cut by 5 bases and J by 2 bases, with 22 bases left in between. Germline CDR1 is SEHNR and CDR2 is FQNEAQ (reference sequence). The CDR3 bases are TGTGCCAGCAGCCTCAAGCAGGGGGGCCAGGATACCTACGAGCAGTACTTC. Its translation: CASSLKQGGQDTYEQYF.

This clonotype was detected ten times or more. The chain recombines TRBV20-1 with TRBJ1-2, with D unclear. Looked up from germline, CDR1 is DFQATT and CDR2 is SNEGSKA (reference sequence). The CDR3 spans 12 residues. V was shortened by 5 bases and J by 8 bases, with 15 bases between the two germline ends. This CDR3 reads CSAPDGRRGYTF. CDR3 in DNA: TGCAGTGCTCCCGACGGGAGAAGGGGCTACACCTTC.

This clonotype was recorded at least ten times. The V gene is TRBV12-3 or TRBV12-4, the J gene TRBJ1-2, with D uncertain. The CDR3 consists of 15 residues. V lost 5 bases and J lost 6, with 19 bases in between. The CDR3 DNA is TGTGCCAGCAGTCCCCTGGTCCGGGGATGGAATGGCTACACCTTC. Amino acids: CASSPLVRGWNGYTF.

This clonotype was detected many times. This rearrangement joins TRBV12-3 or TRBV12-4 to TRBJ2-7; the match to TRBD2 covers 11 bases. The J segment lost 0 bases and the V segment lost 3 bases, leaving 4 bases of the junction unmatched. This CDR3 spans 16 amino acids. The CDR3 sequence: CASSFPSGGNSYEQYF. The CDR3 nucleotides read TGTGCCAGCAGTTTCCCTAGCGGGGGGAACTCCTACGAGCAGTACTTC.

This clonotype was found many times. This chain uses TRBV6-2 or TRBV6-3 with TRBJ2-3, with 7 bases identical to TRBD1. The germline V gene has CDR1 MNHEY and CDR2 SVGEGT. The V and J ends lost 4 bases and 2 bases, in that order; junction bases with no gene match: 3. The CDR3 consists of 14 residues. CDR3 nucleotides: TGTGCCAGCAGTTGGGACAGCTTCACAGATACGCAGTATTTT. This sequence encodes CASSWDSFTDTQYF.

The sample holds a few counts of this clonotype. J is TRBJ1-2 and V is TRBV28; 7 nucleotides line up with TRBD1. Germline V CDR1 and CDR2: MDHEN, SYDVKM. The junction had 9 bases not matched to a gene; V was cut back by 2 bases and J by 3 bases. The CDR3 covers 16 residues. The DNA for the CDR3 is TGTGCCAGCAGTTTACTTCAAGCAGGGGGAGACTATGGCTACACCTTC. This sequence encodes CASSLLQAGGDYGYTF.

At least ten counts were recorded for this clonotype. The genes are TRBV20-1 and TRBJ2-5, with TRBD2 matching 16 bases. The CDR3 loop spans 20 amino acids. V lost 0 bases to trimming and J lost 1 base; unmatched junction nucleotides: 11. Germline V gives CDR1 DFQATT, CDR2 SNEGSKA (reference sequence). CDR3 nucleotide sequence: TGCAGTGCTAGAGATCTTGGGACTAGCGGGAGGGCCGGTCCCCAAGAGACCCAGTACTTC. Its translation: CSARDLGTSGRAGPQETQYF.

This clonotype was seen at least ten times. The V call is TRBV7-6, the J call TRBJ2-5; 8 nucleotides align to TRBD1. The CDR3 runs 15 residues. The V gene's germline CDR1 is SGHVS and CDR2 FNYEAQ. With 3 bases clipped from V and 2 bases from J, the junction kept 5 bases outside the gene matches. This chain's CDR3 is CASSLKDREQETQYF. In DNA form, the CDR3 reads TGTGCCAGCAGCTTGAAGGACAGGGAGCAAGAGACCCAGTACTTC.

This clonotype was observed a few times. V usage is TRBV25-1 and J usage is TRBJ1-2; perhaps TRBD1 as D (5 bases). CDR1 and CDR2 from the germline V gene are MGHDK and SYGVNS. V was pared by 6 bases and J by 8 bases, with 16 bases between. There are 13 residues in the CDR3. The CDR3 DNA is TGTGCCAGCAGGACTTTTCAGGGAGACGGCTACACCTTC. Its translation is CASRTFQGDGYTF.

This clonotype was observed at least ten times. The rearrangement joins TRBV27 to TRBJ2-2; the D call may be TRBD1 or TRBD2 (5 bases each). Germline V CDR1 and CDR2: MNHEY, SMNVEV (reference sequence). CDR3 size: 16 residues. Trimming cost V 6 bases and J 2 bases, with 16 bases left between them. In nucleotides, the CDR3 is TGTGCCAGCAGCTTACCTCAGGGACCCAACACCGGGGAGCTGTTTTTT. Its protein is CASSLPQGPNTGELFF.

The chain combines TRBV30 with TRBJ1-1; maybe TRBD1 (6 bases). Trimming removed 2 bases from V and 0 bases from J, with 13 bases in between. The length of the CDR3 is 15 residues. Germline lookup yields CDR1 GTSNPN and CDR2 SVGIG (reference sequence). This chain's CDR3 is CAWSILQGLNTEAFF. The CDR3 DNA is TGTGCCTGGAGTATTCTACAGGGCCTGAACACTGAAGCTTTCTTT.

This clonotype has a count of ten or more. V is TRBV20-1 and J is TRBJ1-6; 7 bases are a match to TRBD1. The CDR3 contains 15 residues. The V gene's germline CDR1 is DFQATT and CDR2 SNEGSKA (reference sequence). The junction had 11 bases not matched to a gene; V was cut back by 6 bases and J by 6 bases. CDR3 sequence (DNA): TGCAGTGCGATAAGACAGGGTTCTACTAATTCACCCCTCCACTTT. Protein sequence: CSAIRQGSTNSPLHF.

This clonotype showed up many times. This sequence joins TRBV27 and TRBJ2-7, with unresolved D. Germline assignment: CDR1 MNHEY and CDR2 SMNVEV (reference sequence). Trimming took off 5 bases at V and 6 bases at J, with 11 bases between the two ends. This CDR3 region has 12 residues. The CDR3 nucleotides read TGTGCCAGCAGTCCTGCTGGAGTCGAGCAGTACTTC. It translates to CASSPAGVEQYF.

This clonotype was seen at least ten times. The chain recombines TRBV10-3 with TRBJ2-7; D gene uncertain. The germline V gene has CDR1 ENHRY and CDR2 SYGVKD. V was pared by 5 bases and J by 6 bases, with 11 bases between. This CDR3 region has 12 residues. The chain's CDR3 is CAISTPLGEQYF. The CDR3 bases are TGTGCCATCAGTACCCCGTTGGGCGAGCAGTACTTC.

There are many counts of this clonotype. This chain links TRBV15 with TRBJ2-7; D not certain. There are 14 residues in the CDR3. The germline V gene encodes CDR1 LNHNV and CDR2 YYDKDF (reference sequence). Trimming removed 3 bases from V and 3 bases from J, with 12 bases in between. DNA for the CDR3: TGTGCCACCAGCAGGGGTGTGTCGAACTACGAGCAGTACTTC. Its protein is CATSRGVSNYEQYF.

This clonotype was counted at least ten times. The rearrangement uses TRBV12-3 or TRBV12-4 and TRBJ1-6; D uncertain. V lost 1 base, J lost 7 bases, and 11 bases lay in between. The length of the CDR3 is 15 residues. Here the CDR3 DNA reads TGTGCCAGCAGTTTAGTTGCGGCCGGGAATTCACCCCTCCACTTT. Its protein is CASSLVAAGNSPLHF.

This clonotype was counted a few times. The chain joins TRBV12-3 or TRBV12-4 to TRBJ2-7; no clear D. V was cut by 1 base and J by 7 bases, with 8 bases left in between. The CDR3 totals 12 residues. The DNA for the CDR3 is TGTGCCAGCAGTTTAGTGTTTGGAGAGCAGTACTTC. Amino acids: CASSLVFGEQYF.

This clonotype has ten or more counts. The rearrangement links TRBV28 to TRBJ2-3; TRBD1 aligns across 8 bases. J gave up 2 bases and V 7 bases, and 11 bases lay outside the gene matches. CDR1 MDHEN and CDR2 SYDVKM come from the germline V gene. The CDR3 length is 16 residues. The CDR3 sequence: CASNPLGQGATDTQYF. CDR3 DNA: TGTGCCAGCAACCCACTGGGGCAGGGGGCCACAGATACGCAGTATTTT.

There are many counts of this clonotype. The rearrangement joins TRBV11-2 to TRBJ1-5, with D hard to call. Between the trimmed V and J ends, which lost 1 base and 5 bases, there was a span of 12 bases. The CDR3 extends over 15 amino acids. CDR1 is SGHAT and CDR2 is FQNNGV in the germline V gene. Here the CDR3 DNA reads TGTGCCAGCAGCTTAGGGGGAACAGCCGATCAGCCCCAGCATTTT. Protein: CASSLGGTADQPQHF.

This clonotype has just a few counts. One end of the junction is discordant with germline, which a read error may explain. CDR3 amino acids: CCARDYGGQGYQETQYF. CDR3 coding DNA: TGCTGTGCTAGAGATTACGGGGGACAGGGGTACCAAGAGACCCAGTACTTC. J is TRBJ2-5 and V is TRBV20-1, with 10 bases lining up with TRBD1. The CDR3 contains 17 residues. Germline V gene lookup returns CDR1 DFQATT and CDR2 SNEGSKA (reference sequence).

This clonotype was seen repeatedly, ten times or more. The chain uses TRBV12-3 or TRBV12-4 and TRBJ2-2; no clear D gene. With 5 bases removed from V and 4 bases from J, the gap between germline ends came to 14 bases. This CDR3 is 15 amino acids long. CDR3 loop: CASSNHHTTTGELFF. CDR3 nucleotide sequence: TGTGCCAGCAGTAATCATCATACCACCACCGGGGAGCTGTTTTTT.

This clonotype was picked up many times. The rearrangement links TRBV29-1 to TRBJ1-5; the D gene is possibly TRBD1 (5 bases). The CDR3 consists of 12 residues. Germline V CDR1 and CDR2: SQVTM, ANQGSEA. Trimming removed 6 bases from V and 0 bases from J, with 6 bases in between. For the CDR3, the DNA is TGCAGCGTCAGGGATAGCAATCAGCCCCAGCATTTT. Translation gives CSVRDSNQPQHF.

The CDR3 DNA is TGTGCCAGTAGTATCGGCGCAGGGGGAGGGTACGAGCAGTACTTC. As protein: CASSIGAGGGYEQYF. The chain is built from TRBV19 and TRBJ2-7, with D possibly called TRBD1 or TRBD2 (7 bases each). This CDR3 spans 15 amino acids. Trimming removed 3 bases from V and 4 bases from J, with 16 bases in between. Germline-derived CDR1 and CDR2 are LNHDA and SQIVND (reference sequence).

This chain joins TRBV20-1 and TRBJ1-1; maybe TRBD1 (5 bases). V was clipped by 6 bases and J by 3 bases, with 17 bases between them. This CDR3 has 14 amino acids. From germline, CDR1 is DFQATT and CDR2 SNEGSKA (reference sequence). CDR3 bases: TGCAGTGCGAGAAAAAGGGGATCTGACACTGAAGCTTTCTTT. Translating it yields CSARKRGSDTEAFF.

This clonotype was found many times. The gene calls are TRBV30 and TRBJ2-7; a possible D gene is TRBD2 (5 bases). The CDR3 has 12 residues. Trimming cost V 5 bases and J 4 bases, with 12 bases left between them. Per the germline V gene, CDR1 is GTSNPN and CDR2 is SVGIG (reference sequence). The DNA for the CDR3 is TGTGCCTGGGACCTCCGCGGGTACGAGCAGTACTTC. The encoded protein is CAWDLRGYEQYF.

For this clonotype: This may come from a read error, since a much larger clone is one base off. V and J are TRBV5-1 and TRBJ2-5; D remains unclear. The CDR3 is made up of 13 amino acids. Germline V gives CDR1 SGHRS, CDR2 YFSETQ. Trimming stripped 4 bases from V and 3 bases from J, with 10 bases between. The CDR3 spells CASSVTREETQYF. The CDR3 coding sequence is TGCGCCAGCAGCGTCACACGCGAAGAGACCCAGTACTTC.

This clonotype was seen ten or more times. This rearrangement joins TRBV4-3 to TRBJ2-3; D remains ambiguous. CDR1 is LGHNA and CDR2 is YSLEER in the germline V gene. V lost 2 bases and J lost 6, with 9 bases in between. This CDR3 is built from 13 residues. The CDR3 region is CASSQRPGDTQYF. CDR3 sequence (DNA): TGCGCCAGCAGCCAACGACCTGGTGATACGCAGTATTTT.

Many counts were recorded for this clonotype. The chain carries TRBV27 and TRBJ2-6, with D unclear. Trimming left V 5 bases short and J 0 bases short, with 14 bases between. The germline CDR1 and CDR2 sequences are MNHEY and SMNVEV (reference sequence). The CDR3 contains 17 residues. The DNA for the CDR3 is TGTGCCAGCAGTCCCGTATACTCTCTCTCTGGGGCCAACGTCCTGACTTTC. Residues: CASSPVYSLSGANVLTF. Using reference TRBV27 and TRBJ2-6 for the parts outside the CDR3, the full variable domain is EAQVTQNPRYLITVTGKKLTVTCSQNMNHEYMSWYRQDPGLGLRQIYYSMNVEVTDKGDVPEGYKVSRKEKRNFPLILESPSPNQTSLYFCASSPVYSLSGANVLTFGAGSRLTVL.